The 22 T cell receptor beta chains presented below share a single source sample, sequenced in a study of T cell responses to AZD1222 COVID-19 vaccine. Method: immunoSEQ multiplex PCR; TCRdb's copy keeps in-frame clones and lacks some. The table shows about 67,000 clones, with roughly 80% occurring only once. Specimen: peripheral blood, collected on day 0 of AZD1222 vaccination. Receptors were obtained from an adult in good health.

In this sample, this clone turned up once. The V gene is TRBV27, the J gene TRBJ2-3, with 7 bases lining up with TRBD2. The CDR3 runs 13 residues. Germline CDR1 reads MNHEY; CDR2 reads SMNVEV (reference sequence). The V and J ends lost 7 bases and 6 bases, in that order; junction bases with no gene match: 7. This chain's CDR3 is CASTTSVADTQYF. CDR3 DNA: TGTGCCAGCACCACTAGCGTGGCCGATACGCAGTATTTT.

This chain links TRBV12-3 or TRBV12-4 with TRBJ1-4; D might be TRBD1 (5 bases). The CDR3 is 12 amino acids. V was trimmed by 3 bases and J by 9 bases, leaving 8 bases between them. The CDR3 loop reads CASSFEGQKLFF. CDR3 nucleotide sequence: TGTGCCAGCAGTTTCGAGGGGCAAAAACTGTTTTTT.

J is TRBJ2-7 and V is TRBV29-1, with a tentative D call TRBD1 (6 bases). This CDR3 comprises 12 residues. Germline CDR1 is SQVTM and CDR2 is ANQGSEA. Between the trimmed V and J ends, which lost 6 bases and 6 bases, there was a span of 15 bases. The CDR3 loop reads CSVAITGIEQYF. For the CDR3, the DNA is TGCAGCGTGGCGATCACAGGGATCGAGCAGTACTTC.

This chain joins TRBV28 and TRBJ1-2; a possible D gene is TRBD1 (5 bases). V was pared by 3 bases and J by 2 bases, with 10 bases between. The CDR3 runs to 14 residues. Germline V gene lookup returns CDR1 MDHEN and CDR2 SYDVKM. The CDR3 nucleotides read TGTGCCAGCAGTTTGGGGCAGGCGAACTATGGCTACACCTTC. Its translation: CASSLGQANYGYTF.

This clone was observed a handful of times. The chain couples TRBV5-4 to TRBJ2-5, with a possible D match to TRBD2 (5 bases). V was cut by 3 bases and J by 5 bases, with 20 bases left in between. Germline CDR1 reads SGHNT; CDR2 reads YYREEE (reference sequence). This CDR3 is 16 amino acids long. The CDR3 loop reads CASSSTIARVEETQYF. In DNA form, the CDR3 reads TGTGCCAGCAGCTCAACTATAGCGCGAGTGGAGGAGACCCAGTACTTC.

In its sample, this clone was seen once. The CDR3 sequence is CASSELGGQNTGELFF. CDR3 DNA sequence: TGTGCCAGCAGTGAACTCGGGGGCCAAAACACCGGGGAGCTGTTTTTT. J is TRBJ2-2 and V is TRBV2, with D possibly called TRBD1 or TRBD2 (6 bases each). The V end lost 2 bases, the J end lost 2 bases, and 12 bases lay between the germline ends. The CDR3 runs 16 residues. Germline CDR1 is SNHLY and CDR2 is FYNNEI.

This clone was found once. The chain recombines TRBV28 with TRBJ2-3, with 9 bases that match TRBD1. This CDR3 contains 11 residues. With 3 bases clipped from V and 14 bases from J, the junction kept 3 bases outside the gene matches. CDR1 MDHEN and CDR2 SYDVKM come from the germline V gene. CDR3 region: CASSFDRGTYF. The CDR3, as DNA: TGTGCCAGCAGTTTCGACAGGGGGACGTATTTT.

CDR3 region: CATSGSTYEQYF. The CDR3 DNA reads TGTGCCACCAGTGGCTCCACCTACGAGCAGTACTTC. The chain carries TRBV24-1 and TRBJ2-7, with D unresolved. The ends were cut back, 5 bases at V and 2 bases at J, with 6 bases in the middle. The length of the CDR3 is 12 residues. Germline CDR1 is KGHDR and CDR2 is SFDVKD.

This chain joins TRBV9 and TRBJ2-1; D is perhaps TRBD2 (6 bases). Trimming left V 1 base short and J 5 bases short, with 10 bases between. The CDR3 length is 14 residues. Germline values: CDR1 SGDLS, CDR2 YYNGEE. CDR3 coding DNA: TGTGCCAGCAGCGTATCGGGACTCAACAATGAGCAGTTCTTC. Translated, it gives CASSVSGLNNEQFF.

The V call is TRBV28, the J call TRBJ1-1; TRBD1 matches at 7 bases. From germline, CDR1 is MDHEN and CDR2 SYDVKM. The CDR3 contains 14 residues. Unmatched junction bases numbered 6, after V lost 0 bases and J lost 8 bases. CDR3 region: CASSLWAGQVEAFF. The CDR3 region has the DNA TGTGCCAGCAGTTTATGGGCCGGACAGGTGGAAGCTTTCTTT.

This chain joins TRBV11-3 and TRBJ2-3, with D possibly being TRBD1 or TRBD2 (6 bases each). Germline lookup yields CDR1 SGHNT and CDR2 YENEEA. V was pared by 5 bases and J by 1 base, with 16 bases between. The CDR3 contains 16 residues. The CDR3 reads CASSPQGGGGTDTQYF. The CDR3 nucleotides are TGTGCCAGCAGCCCGCAAGGAGGGGGAGGCACAGATACGCAGTATTTT. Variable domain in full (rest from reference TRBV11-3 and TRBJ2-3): EAGVVQSPRYKIIEKKQPVAFWCNPISGHNTLYWYLQNLGQGPELLIRYENEEAVDDSQLPKDRFSAERLKGVDSTLKIQPAELGDSAVYLCASSPQGGGGTDTQYFGPGTRLTVL.

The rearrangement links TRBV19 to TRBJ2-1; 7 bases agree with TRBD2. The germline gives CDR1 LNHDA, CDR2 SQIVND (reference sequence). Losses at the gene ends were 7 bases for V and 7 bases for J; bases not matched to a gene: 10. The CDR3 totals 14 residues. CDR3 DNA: TGTGCCAGTACTGCTAGCGGCACCTCGAATGAGCAGTTCTTC. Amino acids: CASTASGTSNEQFF.

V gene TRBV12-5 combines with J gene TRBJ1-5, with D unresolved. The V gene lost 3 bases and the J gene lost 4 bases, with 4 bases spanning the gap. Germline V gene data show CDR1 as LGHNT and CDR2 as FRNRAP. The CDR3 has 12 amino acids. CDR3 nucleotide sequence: TGTGCTAGTGGTTTTATGAATCAGCCCCAGCATTTT. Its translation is CASGFMNQPQHF.

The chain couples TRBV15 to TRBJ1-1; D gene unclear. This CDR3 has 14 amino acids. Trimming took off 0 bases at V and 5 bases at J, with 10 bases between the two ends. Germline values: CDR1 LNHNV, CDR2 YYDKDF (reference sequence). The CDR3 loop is CATSRDTDLTEAFF. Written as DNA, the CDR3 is TGTGCCACCAGCAGAGATACGGACTTAACTGAAGCTTTCTTT.

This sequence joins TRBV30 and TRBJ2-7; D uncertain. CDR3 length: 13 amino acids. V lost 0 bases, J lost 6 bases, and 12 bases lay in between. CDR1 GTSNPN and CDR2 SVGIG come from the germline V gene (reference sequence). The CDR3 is CAWSVLGEREQYF. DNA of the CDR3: TGTGCCTGGAGTGTCCTAGGAGAGCGCGAGCAGTACTTC.

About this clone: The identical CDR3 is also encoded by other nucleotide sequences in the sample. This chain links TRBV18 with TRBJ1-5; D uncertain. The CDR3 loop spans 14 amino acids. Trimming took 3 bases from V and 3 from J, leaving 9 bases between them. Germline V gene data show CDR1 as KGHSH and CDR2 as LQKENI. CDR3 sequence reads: CASSPDGINQPQHF. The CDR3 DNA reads TGTGCCAGCTCACCGGATGGGATCAATCAGCCCCAGCATTTT.

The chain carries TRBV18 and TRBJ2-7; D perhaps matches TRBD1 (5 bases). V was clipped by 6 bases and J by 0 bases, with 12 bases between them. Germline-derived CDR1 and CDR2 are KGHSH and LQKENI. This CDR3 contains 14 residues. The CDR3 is CASSQQTDSYEQYF. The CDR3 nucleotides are TGTGCCAGCTCCCAGCAGACAGACTCCTACGAGCAGTACTTC. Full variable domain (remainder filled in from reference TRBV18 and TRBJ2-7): NAGVMQNPRHLVRRRGQEARLRCSPMKGHSHVYWYRQLPEEGLKFMVYLQKENIIDESGMPKERFSAEFPKEGPSILRIQQVVRGDSAAYFCASSQQTDSYEQYFGPGTRLTVT.

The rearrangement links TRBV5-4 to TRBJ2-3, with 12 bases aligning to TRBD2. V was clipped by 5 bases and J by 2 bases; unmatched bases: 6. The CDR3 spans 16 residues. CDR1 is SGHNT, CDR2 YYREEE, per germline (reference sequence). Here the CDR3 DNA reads TGTGCCAGCAGAAAATGGACTAGCGGGGACACAGATACGCAGTATTTT. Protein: CASRKWTSGDTDTQYF.

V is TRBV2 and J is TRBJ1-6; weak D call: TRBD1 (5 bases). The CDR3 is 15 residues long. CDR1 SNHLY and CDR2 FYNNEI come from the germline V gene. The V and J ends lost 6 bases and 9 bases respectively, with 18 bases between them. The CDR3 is CASRTGGPIGSPLHF. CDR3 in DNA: TGTGCCAGCAGAACGGGGGGACCCATAGGTTCACCCCTCCACTTT.

This CDR3 reads CAWRPQETEAFF. The CDR3 nucleotides read TGTGCCTGGAGGCCTCAGGAGACTGAAGCTTTCTTT. J is TRBJ1-1 and V is TRBV30; D remains ambiguous. Germline V gene lookup returns CDR1 GTSNPN and CDR2 SVGIG (reference sequence). The CDR3 runs 12 residues. V lost 3 bases and J lost 5, with 10 bases in between.

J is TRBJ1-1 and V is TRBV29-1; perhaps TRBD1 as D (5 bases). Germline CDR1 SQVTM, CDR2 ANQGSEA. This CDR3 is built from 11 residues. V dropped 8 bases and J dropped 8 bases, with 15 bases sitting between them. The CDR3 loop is CSSGGTGEAFF. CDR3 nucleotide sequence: TGCAGCTCTGGGGGGACGGGAGAAGCTTTCTTT.

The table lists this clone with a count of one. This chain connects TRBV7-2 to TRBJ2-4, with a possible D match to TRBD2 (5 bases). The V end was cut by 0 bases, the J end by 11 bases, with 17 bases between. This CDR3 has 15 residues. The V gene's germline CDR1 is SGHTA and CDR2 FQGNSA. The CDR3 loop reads CASSLAHGELTVQYF. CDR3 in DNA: TGTGCCAGCAGCTTAGCTCACGGGGAGCTAACTGTTCAGTACTTC. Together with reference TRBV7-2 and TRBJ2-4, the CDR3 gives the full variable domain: GAGVSQSPSNKVTEKGKDVELRCDPISGHTALYWYRQSLGQGLEFLIYFQGNSAPDKSGLPSDRFSAERTGGSVSTLTIQRTQQEDSAVYLCASSLAHGELTVQYFGAGTRLSVL.